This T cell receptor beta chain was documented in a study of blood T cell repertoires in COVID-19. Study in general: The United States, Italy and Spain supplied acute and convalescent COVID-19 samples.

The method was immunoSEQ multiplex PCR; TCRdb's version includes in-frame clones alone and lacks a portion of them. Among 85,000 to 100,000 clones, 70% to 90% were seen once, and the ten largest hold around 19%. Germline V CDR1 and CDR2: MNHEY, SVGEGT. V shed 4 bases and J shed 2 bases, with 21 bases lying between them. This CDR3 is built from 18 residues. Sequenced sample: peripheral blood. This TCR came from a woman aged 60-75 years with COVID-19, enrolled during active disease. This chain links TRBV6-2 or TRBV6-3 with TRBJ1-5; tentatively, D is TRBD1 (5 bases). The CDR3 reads CASSSVHLGGGGNQPQHF. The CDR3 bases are TGTGCCAGCAGTTCCGTACACCTCGGGGGTGGGGGCAATCAGCCCCAGCATTTT.